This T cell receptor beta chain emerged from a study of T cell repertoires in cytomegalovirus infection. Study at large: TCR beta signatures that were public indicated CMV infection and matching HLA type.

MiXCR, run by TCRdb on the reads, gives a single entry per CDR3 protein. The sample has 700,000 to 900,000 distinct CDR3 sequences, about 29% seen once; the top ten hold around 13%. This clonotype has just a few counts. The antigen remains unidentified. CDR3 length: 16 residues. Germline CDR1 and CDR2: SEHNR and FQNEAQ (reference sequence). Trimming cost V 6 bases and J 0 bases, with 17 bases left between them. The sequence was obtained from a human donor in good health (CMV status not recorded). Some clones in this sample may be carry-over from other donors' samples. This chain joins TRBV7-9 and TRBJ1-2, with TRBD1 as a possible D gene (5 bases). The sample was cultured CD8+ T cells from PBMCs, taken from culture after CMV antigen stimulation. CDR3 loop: CASSDPPRGTNYGYTF. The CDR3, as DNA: TGTGCCAGCAGTGATCCCCCAAGGGGAACTAACTATGGCTACACCTTC.